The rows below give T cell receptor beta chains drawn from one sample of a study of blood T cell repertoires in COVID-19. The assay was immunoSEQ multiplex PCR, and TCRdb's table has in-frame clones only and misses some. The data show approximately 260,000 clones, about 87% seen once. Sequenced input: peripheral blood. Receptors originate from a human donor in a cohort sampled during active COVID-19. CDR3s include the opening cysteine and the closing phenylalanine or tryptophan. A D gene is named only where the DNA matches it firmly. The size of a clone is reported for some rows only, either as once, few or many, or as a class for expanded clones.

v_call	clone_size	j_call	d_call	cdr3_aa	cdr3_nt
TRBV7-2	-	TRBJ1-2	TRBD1	CASRGGRTGVESGYTF	TGTGCCAGCAGGGGCGGGAGGACAGGGGTAGAGTCTGGCTACACCTTC
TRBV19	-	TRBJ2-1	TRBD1	CPGTAEYNEQFF	TGCCCCGGGACAGCCGAATACAATGAGCAGTTCTTC
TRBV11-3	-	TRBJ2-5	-	CASSLVGRETQYF	TGTGCCAGCAGCTTAGTTGGGAGGGAGACCCAGTACTTC
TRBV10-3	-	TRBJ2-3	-	CAIATRPYTDTQYF	TGTGCCATCGCCACCCGCCCCTACACAGATACGCAGTATTTT
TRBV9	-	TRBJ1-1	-	CASSVAQVNTEAFF	TGTGCCAGCAGCGTAGCTCAGGTTAACACTGAAGCTTTCTTT
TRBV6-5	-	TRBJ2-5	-	CASSLTGSQETQYF	TGTGCCAGCAGTTTAACAGGGAGCCAAGAGACCCAGTACTTC
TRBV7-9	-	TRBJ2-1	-	CASSSNGGMGRGYNEQFF	TGTGCCAGCAGCTCGAATGGTGGGATGGGGAGGGGGTACAATGAGCAGTTCTTC
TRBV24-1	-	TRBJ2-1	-	CATSDPGLYNEQFF	TGTGCCACCAGTGATCCGGGACTTTACAATGAGCAGTTCTTC
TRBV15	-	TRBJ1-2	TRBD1	CATSREVAGGGYTF	TGTGCCACCAGCAGAGAAGTGGCAGGGGGTGGCTACACCTTC
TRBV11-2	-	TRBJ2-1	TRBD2	CASTQRTSGGNEQFF	TGTGCCAGCACCCAACGGACTAGCGGGGGAAATGAGCAGTTCTTC
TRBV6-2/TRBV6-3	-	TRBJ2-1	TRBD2	CASSPSSGSSYNEQFF	TGTGCCAGCAGCCCTTCTAGCGGGAGCTCCTACAATGAGCAGTTCTTC
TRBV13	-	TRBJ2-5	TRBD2	CASSSGASGGETQYF	TGTGCCAGCAGCTCAGGGGCTAGCGGGGGGGAGACCCAGTACTTC
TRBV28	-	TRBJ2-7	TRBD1	CATADRGHPPYEQYF	TGTGCCACCGCCGACAGGGGACATCCCCCCTACGAGCAGTACTTC
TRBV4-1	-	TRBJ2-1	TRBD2	CASQGLAGWEQFF	TGCGCCAGTCAGGGACTAGCGGGTTGGGAGCAGTTCTTC
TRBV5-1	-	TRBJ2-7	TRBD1	CASSRGTESSYEQYF	TGCGCCAGCAGCCGAGGGACAGAGAGCTCCTACGAGCAGTACTTC
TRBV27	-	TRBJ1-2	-	CASRPSGRNYGYTF	TGTGCCAGCAGGCCTTCAGGGCGGAACTATGGCTACACCTTC
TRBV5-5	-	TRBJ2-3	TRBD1	CASSRRGDRLSTDTQYF	TGTGCCAGCAGCCGCCGAGGGGACAGGCTGAGCACAGATACGCAGTATTTT
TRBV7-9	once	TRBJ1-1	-	CASSLREANTEAFF	TGTGCCAGCAGCCTCCGCGAGGCCAACACTGAAGCTTTCTTT
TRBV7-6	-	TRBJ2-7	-	CASSPMEGRQYF	TGTGCCAGCAGCCCGATGGAAGGGAGGCAGTACTTC
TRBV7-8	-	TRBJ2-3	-	CASSSPMEETNTQYF	TGTGCCAGCAGCTCCCCAATGGAGGAGACGAATACGCAGTATTTT
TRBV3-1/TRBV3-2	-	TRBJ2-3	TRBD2	CASSRGLAVGQGTQYF	TGTGCCAGCAGTCGCGGACTAGCGGTGGGTCAGGGTACGCAGTATTTT
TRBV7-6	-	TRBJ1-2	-	CASRPSTGAANYGYTF	TGTGCCAGCAGACCTTCCACAGGCGCCGCTAACTATGGCTACACCTTC
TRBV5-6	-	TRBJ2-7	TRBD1	CASSSTGTVNEQYF	TGTGCCAGCAGCTCTACCGGGACAGTTAACGAGCAGTACTTC
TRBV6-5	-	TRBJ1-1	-	CASSLTAGTEAFF	TGTGCCAGCAGTCTCACCGCGGGCACTGAAGCTTTCTTT
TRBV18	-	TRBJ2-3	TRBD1	CASSAPGQGSADTQYF	TGTGCCAGCTCAGCTCCGGGACAGGGGTCCGCAGATACGCAGTATTTT
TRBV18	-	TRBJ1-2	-	CASSPAGAGYGYTF	TGTGCCAGCTCACCGGCGGGGGCCGGCTATGGCTACACCTTC